A single T cell receptor (beta chain) is shown here with its context. The target antigen is unknown. Germline V gene sequence: CDR1 MDHEN, CDR2 SYDVKM. The CDR3 spans 13 residues. J gave up 4 bases and V 5 bases, and 4 bases lay outside the gene matches. The data belong to a study of cytomegalovirus exposure and HLA in healthy donors. PCR used 60 Vbeta primers and 13 Jbeta primers. Method: immunoSEQ multiplex PCR; TCRdb's copy keeps in-frame clones and lacks some. Of 140,000 to 150,000 clones listed, around three quarters are singletons. Study-wide points: Analyzed later, association rates of TCRs varied across HLA loci, with DRB1 most and HLA-C fewest. Earlier results showed most TCR beta V segments being productive about 87% or about 30% of the time. Associated with cytomegalovirus, according to the listing, were 150 to 200 TCR beta chains.

The specimen sequenced was PBMCs. This clonotype was sampled from a young woman in good health and CMV-seropositive. The J gene is TRBJ1-2, the V gene TRBV28, with TRBD1 matching over 7 bases. CDR3 sequence (DNA): TGTGCCAGCAGTCCCGGGACAGTCTATGGCTACACCTTC. Protein: CASSPGTVYGYTF.